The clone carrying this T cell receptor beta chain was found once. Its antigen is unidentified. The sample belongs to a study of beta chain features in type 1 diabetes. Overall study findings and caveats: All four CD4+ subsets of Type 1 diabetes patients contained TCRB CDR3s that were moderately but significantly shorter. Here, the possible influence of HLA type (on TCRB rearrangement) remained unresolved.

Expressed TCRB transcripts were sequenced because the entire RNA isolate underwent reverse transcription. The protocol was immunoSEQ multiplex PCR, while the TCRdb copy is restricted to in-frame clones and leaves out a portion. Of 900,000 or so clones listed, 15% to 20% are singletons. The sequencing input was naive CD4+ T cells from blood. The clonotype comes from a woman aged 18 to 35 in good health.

The CDR3 DNA is TGTGCCAGCTCACAAAATCGCGGTACAGTAGAAGCTTTCTTT. Amino acids: CASSQNRGTVEAFF. The V call is TRBV18, the J call TRBJ1-1; D not certain. V lost 4 bases to trimming and J lost 8 bases, with 17 bases between them. CDR3 size: 14 residues. Germline CDR1 reads KGHSH; CDR2 reads LQKENI.